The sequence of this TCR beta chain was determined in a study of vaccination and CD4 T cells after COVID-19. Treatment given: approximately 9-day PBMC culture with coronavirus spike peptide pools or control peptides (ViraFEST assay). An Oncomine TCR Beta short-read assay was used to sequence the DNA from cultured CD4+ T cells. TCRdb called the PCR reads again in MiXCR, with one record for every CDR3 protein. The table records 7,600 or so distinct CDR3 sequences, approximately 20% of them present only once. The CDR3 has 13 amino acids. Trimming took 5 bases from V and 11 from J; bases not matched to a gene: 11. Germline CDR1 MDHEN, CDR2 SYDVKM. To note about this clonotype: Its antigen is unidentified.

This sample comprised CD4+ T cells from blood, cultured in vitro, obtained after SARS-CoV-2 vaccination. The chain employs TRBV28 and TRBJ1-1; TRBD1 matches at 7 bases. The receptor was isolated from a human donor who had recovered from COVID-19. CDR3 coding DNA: TGTGCCAGCAGTACAGGGGCGAGCAGAGTGGCTTTCTTT. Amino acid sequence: CASSTGASRVAFF.